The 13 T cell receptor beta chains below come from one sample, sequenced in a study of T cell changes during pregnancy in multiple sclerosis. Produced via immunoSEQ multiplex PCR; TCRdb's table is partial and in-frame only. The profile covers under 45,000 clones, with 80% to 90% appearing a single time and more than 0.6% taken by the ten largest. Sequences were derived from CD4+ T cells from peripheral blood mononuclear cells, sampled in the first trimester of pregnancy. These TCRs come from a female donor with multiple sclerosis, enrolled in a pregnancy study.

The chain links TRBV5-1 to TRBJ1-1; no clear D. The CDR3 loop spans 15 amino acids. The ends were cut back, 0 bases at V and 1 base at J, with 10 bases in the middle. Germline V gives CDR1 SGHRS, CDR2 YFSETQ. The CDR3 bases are TGCGCCAGCAGCTTGGGTGTGACTAAGAACACTGAAGCTTTCTTT. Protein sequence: CASSLGVTKNTEAFF.

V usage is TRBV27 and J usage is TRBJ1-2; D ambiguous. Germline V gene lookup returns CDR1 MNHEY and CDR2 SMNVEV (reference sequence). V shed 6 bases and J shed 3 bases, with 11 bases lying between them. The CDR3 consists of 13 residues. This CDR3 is CASRDHGDYGYTF. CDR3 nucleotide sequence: TGTGCCAGCAGGGACCACGGGGACTATGGCTACACCTTC.

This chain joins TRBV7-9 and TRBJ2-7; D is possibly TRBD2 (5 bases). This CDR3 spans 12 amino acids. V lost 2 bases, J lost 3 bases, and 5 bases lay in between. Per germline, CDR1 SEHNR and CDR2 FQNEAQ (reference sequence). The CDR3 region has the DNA TGTGCCAGCAGCTTACGGGGCTACGAGCAGTACTTC. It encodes CASSLRGYEQYF.

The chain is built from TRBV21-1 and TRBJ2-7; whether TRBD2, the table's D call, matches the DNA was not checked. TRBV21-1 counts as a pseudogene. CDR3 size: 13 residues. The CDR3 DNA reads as TGTGCCTGTCGGACTCCGAGCTCCTACGAGCAGTACTTC. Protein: CACRTPSSYEQYF.

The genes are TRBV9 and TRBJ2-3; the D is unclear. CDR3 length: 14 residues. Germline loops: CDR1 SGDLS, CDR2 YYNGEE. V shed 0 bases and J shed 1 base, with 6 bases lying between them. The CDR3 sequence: CASSVEQRTDTQYF. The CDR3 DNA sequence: TGTGCCAGCAGCGTAGAACAGCGCACAGATACGCAGTATTTT. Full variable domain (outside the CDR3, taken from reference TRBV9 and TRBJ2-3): DSGVTQTPKHLITATGQRVTLRCSPRSGDLSVYWYQQSLDQGLQFLIQYYNGEERAKGNILERFSAQQFPDLHSELNLSSLELGDSALYFCASSVEQRTDTQYFGPGTRLTVL.

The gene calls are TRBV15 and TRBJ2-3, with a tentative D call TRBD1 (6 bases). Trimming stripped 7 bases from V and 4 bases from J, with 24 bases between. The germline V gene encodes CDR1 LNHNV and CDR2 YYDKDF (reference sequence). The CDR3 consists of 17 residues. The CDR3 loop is CATNLGGSGSLADTQYF. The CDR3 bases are TGTGCCACCAACCTAGGGGGAAGTGGGAGTCTCGCAGATACGCAGTATTTT. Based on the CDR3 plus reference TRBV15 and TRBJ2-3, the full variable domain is DAMVIQNPRYQVTQFGKPVTLSCSQTLNHNVMYWYQQKSSQAPKLLFHYYDKDFNNEADTPDNFQSRRPNTSFCFLDIRSPGLGDTAMYLCATNLGGSGSLADTQYFGPGTRLTVL.

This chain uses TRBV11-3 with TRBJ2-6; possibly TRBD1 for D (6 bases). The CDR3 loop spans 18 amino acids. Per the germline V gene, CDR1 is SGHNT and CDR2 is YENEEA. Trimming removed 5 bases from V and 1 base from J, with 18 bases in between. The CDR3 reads CASSRQTGWISGANVLTF. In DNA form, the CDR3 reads TGTGCCAGCAGCCGCCAAACAGGGTGGATTTCTGGGGCCAACGTCCTGACTTTC.

As DNA, the CDR3 is TGTGCCAGCTCACTCTTGGGCGGGGAGACGTACACTGAAGCTTTCTTT. Its protein is CASSLLGGETYTEAFF. The rearrangement links TRBV18 to TRBJ1-1; D is ambiguous. The CDR3 is 16 amino acids. Germline V gene sequence: CDR1 KGHSH, CDR2 LQKENI. V dropped 4 bases and J dropped 3 bases, with 18 bases sitting between them.

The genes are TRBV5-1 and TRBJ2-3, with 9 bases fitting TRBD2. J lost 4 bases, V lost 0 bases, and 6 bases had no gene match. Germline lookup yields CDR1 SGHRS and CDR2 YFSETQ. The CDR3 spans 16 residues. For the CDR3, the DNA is TGCGCCAGCAGCTTGGTTAGTAGCGGGAGCCCAGATACGCAGTATTTT. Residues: CASSLVSSGSPDTQYF.

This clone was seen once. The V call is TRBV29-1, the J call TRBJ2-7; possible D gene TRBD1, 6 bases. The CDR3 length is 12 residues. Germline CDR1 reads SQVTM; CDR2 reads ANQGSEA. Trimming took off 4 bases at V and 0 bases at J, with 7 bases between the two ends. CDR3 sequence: CSVGDTSYEQYF. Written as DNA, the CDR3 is TGCAGCGTTGGGGACACCTCCTACGAGCAGTACTTC.

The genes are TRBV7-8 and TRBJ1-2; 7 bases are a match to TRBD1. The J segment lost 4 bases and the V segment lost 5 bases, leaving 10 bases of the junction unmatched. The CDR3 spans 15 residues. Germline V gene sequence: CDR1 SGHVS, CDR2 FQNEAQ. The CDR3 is CASSPRSTGAYGYTF. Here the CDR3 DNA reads TGTGCCAGCAGCCCCCGGTCAACAGGGGCCTATGGCTACACCTTC.

This CDR3 reads CASSTILPVAGAAAYEQYF. Written as DNA, the CDR3 is TGTGCCAGCAGCACTATATTGCCAGTAGCGGGAGCCGCGGCCTACGAGCAGTACTTC. V is TRBV11-2 and J is TRBJ2-7, with 9 nucleotides matching TRBD2. The J segment lost 2 bases and the V segment lost 5 bases, leaving 19 bases of the junction unmatched. This CDR3 is 19 amino acids long. CDR1 and CDR2 (germline): SGHAT, FQNNGV.

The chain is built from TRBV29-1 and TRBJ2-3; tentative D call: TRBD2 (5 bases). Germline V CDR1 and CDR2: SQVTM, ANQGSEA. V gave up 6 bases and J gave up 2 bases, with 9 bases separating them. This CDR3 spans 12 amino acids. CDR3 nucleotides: TGCAGCGTGCGGGTCTACACAGATACGCAGTATTTT. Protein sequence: CSVRVYTDTQYF.